This T cell receptor (beta chain) was sequenced for a study of blood T cell repertoires in COVID-19. This clone was detected once. The protocol was immunoSEQ multiplex PCR, while the TCRdb copy is restricted to in-frame clones and leaves out a portion. The sample yields 150,000 to 200,000 clones, 86% seen once. The CDR3 consists of 16 residues. V was clipped by 4 bases and J by 1 base, with 17 bases between them. The germline CDR1 and CDR2 sequences are SGHRS and YFSETQ. The clonotype was recovered from a man aged 55 to 70 with acute or convalescent COVID-19. The V call is TRBV5-1, the J call TRBJ1-1; the D gene is possibly TRBD1 (5 bases). Sequencing used peripheral blood. Here the CDR3 DNA reads TGCGCCAGCAGCACCCGTCCTGGGGGGACGAACACTGAAGCTTTCTTT. Translating it yields CASSTRPGGTNTEAFF.